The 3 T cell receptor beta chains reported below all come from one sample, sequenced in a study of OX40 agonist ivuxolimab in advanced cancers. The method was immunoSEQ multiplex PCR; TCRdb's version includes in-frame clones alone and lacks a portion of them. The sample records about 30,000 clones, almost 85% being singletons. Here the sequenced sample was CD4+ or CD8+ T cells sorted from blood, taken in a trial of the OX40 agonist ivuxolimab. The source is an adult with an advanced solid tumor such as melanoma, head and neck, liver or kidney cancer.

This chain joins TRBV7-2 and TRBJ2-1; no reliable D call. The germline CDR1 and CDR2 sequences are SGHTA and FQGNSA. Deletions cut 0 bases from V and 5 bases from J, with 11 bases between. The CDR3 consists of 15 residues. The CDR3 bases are TGTGCCAGCAGCTTAGCGCTGTGGAGTCACAATGAGCAGTTCTTC. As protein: CASSLALWSHNEQFF.

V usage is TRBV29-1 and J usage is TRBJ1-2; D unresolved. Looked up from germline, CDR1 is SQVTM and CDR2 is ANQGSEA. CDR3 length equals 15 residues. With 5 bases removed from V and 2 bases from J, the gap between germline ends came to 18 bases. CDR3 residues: CSVRRSFRTNYGYTF. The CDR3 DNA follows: TGCAGCGTTCGGCGCTCGTTCAGGACCAACTATGGCTACACCTTC. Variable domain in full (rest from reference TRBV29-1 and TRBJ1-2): SAVISQKPSRDICQRGTSLTIQCQVDSQVTMMFWYRQQPGQSLTLIATANQGSEATYESGFVIDKFPISRPNLTFSTLTVSNMSPEDSSIYLCSVRRSFRTNYGYTFGSGTRLTVV.

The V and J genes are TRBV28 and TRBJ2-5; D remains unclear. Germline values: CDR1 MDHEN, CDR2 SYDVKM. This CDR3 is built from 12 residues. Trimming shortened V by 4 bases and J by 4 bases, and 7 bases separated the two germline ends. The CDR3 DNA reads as TGTGCCAGCAGTTCCTACCCAGAGACCCAGTACTTC. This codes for CASSSYPETQYF.